These T cell receptor beta chains were read from a single sample in a study of cytomegalovirus exposure and HLA in healthy donors. The protocol was immunoSEQ multiplex PCR, while the TCRdb copy is restricted to in-frame clones and leaves out a portion. The sample lists about 180,000 clones, 76% seen once, with around 1.5% in the top ten. Material for sequencing was PBMCs. The receptors here all came from a man aged 18 to 29 in good health and CMV-seronegative. The conserved cysteine and the conserved F or W are not part of the CDR3 here. Fields, in order: CDR3 protein, J gene, V gene.

cdr3_aa: ASSFYTGGKSF
j_call: TRBJ1-1
v_call: TRBV28

cdr3_aa: ASSLVGGGAGEQF
j_call: TRBJ2-1
v_call: TRBV5-4

cdr3_aa: ASSFQGYEQY
j_call: TRBJ2-7
v_call: TRBV6-6

cdr3_aa: ASSHNSGRGPGGNEQF
j_call: TRBJ2-1
v_call: TRBV4-2

cdr3_aa: ASSVGLAGDKLAYEQY
j_call: TRBJ2-7
v_call: TRBV9

cdr3_aa: ASSYGTRSEQY
j_call: TRBJ2-7
v_call: TRBV7-9

cdr3_aa: ASSSRMGSSGYSPLH
j_call: TRBJ1-6
v_call: TRBV7-8

cdr3_aa: ASSLVGGSGIYNEQF
j_call: TRBJ2-1
v_call: TRBV5-6

cdr3_aa: ASSRTKSSYNEQF
j_call: TRBJ2-1
v_call: TRBV7-3

cdr3_aa: ASSQVGTSGYEQY
j_call: TRBJ2-7
v_call: TRBV14

cdr3_aa: ASSGGDRFTEAF
j_call: TRBJ1-1
v_call: TRBV19

cdr3_aa: ASSLEGTANTEAF
j_call: TRBJ1-1
v_call: TRBV28

cdr3_aa: ASSPLSGGAYNEQF
j_call: TRBJ2-1
v_call: TRBV2

cdr3_aa: ASSFPGGVGYT
j_call: TRBJ1-2
v_call: TRBV27

cdr3_aa: ASSVLGEGQYI
j_call: TRBJ2-7
v_call: TRBV2

cdr3_aa: SVPGQGNTEAF
j_call: TRBJ1-1
v_call: TRBV29-1

cdr3_aa: AWSPSGIANYGYT
j_call: TRBJ1-2
v_call: TRBV30

cdr3_aa: ASSLGGWGRTDTQY
j_call: TRBJ2-3
v_call: TRBV5-4

cdr3_aa: ASSLSGDQPQH
j_call: TRBJ1-5
v_call: TRBV27

cdr3_aa: AISEWADTYEQY
j_call: TRBJ2-7
v_call: TRBV10-3

cdr3_aa: ASSQRDYHYEQY
j_call: TRBJ2-7
v_call: TRBV14

cdr3_aa: ASSQPPLGHTSSYEQY
j_call: .
v_call: TRBV14

cdr3_aa: ASRVLKLAGDNEQF
j_call: TRBJ2-1
v_call: TRBV5-1

cdr3_aa: ASNKELAGALDEQF
j_call: TRBJ2-1
v_call: TRBV7-2

cdr3_aa: ASRFREGDTYNEQF
j_call: TRBJ2-1
v_call: TRBV10-1

cdr3_aa: ASKLRTGNEQF
j_call: TRBJ2-1
v_call: TRBV6-6

cdr3_aa: ASSFRLAGGSRGPDEQY
j_call: TRBJ2-7
v_call: TRBV7-2

cdr3_aa: ASSLSAVTANSPLH
j_call: TRBJ1-6
v_call: TRBV5-1

cdr3_aa: ASSPAQGNSPLH
j_call: TRBJ1-6
v_call: TRBV18

cdr3_aa: ASSPPDPGAYEQY
j_call: TRBJ2-7
v_call: TRBV18

cdr3_aa: ASSQGTSGGYEQY
j_call: TRBJ2-7
v_call: TRBV6-5

cdr3_aa: ASSLYDRGYEQY
j_call: TRBJ2-7
v_call: TRBV27

cdr3_aa: SVARVLNNEQF
j_call: TRBJ2-1
v_call: TRBV29-1

cdr3_aa: ASSPGLPYEQY
j_call: TRBJ2-7
v_call: TRBV7-9

cdr3_aa: ASSLGGAVTYNEQF
j_call: TRBJ2-1
v_call: TRBV28

cdr3_aa: ASSKAVEG
j_call: TRBJ2-7
v_call: TRBV21-1

cdr3_aa: ASRLDSGANVLT
j_call: TRBJ2-6
v_call: TRBV6-5

cdr3_aa: ASSLRGILAGDTDTQY
j_call: TRBJ2-3
v_call: TRBV7-3

cdr3_aa: ASGGTGTITEAF
j_call: TRBJ1-1
v_call: TRBV14

cdr3_aa: ASSLGRRTSGRAETQY
j_call: .
v_call: TRBV5-4

cdr3_aa: ASSVGLAGSLDNEQF
j_call: TRBJ2-1
v_call: TRBV5-1

cdr3_aa: ASSLVRQETQY
j_call: TRBJ2-5
v_call: TRBV5-1

cdr3_aa: ASSLGGPGGEVAF
j_call: TRBJ1-1
v_call: TRBV7-8

cdr3_aa: ASSLDRGEAF
j_call: TRBJ1-1
v_call: TRBV5-1

cdr3_aa: ASSVDPGEGNIQY
j_call: TRBJ2-4
v_call: TRBV9

cdr3_aa: ASSLPLAGTDTQY
j_call: TRBJ2-3
v_call: TRBV28

cdr3_aa: ASSIVQGGEKLF
j_call: TRBJ1-4
v_call: TRBV19

cdr3_aa: AWSPDRVEQY
j_call: TRBJ2-7
v_call: TRBV30